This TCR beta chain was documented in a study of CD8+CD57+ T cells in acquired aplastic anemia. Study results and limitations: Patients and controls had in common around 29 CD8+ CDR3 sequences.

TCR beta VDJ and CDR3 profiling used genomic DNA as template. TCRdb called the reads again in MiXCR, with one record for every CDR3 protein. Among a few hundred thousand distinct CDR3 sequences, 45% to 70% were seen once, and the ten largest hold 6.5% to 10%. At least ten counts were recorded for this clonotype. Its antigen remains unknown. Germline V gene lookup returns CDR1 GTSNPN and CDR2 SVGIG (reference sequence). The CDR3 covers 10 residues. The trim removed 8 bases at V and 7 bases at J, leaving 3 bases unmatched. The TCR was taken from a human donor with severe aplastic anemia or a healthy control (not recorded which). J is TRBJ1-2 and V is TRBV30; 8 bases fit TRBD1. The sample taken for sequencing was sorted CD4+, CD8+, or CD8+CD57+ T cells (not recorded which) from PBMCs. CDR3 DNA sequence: TGTGCCGCGACAGGGGTTGGCTACACCTTC. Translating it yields CAATGVGYTF.